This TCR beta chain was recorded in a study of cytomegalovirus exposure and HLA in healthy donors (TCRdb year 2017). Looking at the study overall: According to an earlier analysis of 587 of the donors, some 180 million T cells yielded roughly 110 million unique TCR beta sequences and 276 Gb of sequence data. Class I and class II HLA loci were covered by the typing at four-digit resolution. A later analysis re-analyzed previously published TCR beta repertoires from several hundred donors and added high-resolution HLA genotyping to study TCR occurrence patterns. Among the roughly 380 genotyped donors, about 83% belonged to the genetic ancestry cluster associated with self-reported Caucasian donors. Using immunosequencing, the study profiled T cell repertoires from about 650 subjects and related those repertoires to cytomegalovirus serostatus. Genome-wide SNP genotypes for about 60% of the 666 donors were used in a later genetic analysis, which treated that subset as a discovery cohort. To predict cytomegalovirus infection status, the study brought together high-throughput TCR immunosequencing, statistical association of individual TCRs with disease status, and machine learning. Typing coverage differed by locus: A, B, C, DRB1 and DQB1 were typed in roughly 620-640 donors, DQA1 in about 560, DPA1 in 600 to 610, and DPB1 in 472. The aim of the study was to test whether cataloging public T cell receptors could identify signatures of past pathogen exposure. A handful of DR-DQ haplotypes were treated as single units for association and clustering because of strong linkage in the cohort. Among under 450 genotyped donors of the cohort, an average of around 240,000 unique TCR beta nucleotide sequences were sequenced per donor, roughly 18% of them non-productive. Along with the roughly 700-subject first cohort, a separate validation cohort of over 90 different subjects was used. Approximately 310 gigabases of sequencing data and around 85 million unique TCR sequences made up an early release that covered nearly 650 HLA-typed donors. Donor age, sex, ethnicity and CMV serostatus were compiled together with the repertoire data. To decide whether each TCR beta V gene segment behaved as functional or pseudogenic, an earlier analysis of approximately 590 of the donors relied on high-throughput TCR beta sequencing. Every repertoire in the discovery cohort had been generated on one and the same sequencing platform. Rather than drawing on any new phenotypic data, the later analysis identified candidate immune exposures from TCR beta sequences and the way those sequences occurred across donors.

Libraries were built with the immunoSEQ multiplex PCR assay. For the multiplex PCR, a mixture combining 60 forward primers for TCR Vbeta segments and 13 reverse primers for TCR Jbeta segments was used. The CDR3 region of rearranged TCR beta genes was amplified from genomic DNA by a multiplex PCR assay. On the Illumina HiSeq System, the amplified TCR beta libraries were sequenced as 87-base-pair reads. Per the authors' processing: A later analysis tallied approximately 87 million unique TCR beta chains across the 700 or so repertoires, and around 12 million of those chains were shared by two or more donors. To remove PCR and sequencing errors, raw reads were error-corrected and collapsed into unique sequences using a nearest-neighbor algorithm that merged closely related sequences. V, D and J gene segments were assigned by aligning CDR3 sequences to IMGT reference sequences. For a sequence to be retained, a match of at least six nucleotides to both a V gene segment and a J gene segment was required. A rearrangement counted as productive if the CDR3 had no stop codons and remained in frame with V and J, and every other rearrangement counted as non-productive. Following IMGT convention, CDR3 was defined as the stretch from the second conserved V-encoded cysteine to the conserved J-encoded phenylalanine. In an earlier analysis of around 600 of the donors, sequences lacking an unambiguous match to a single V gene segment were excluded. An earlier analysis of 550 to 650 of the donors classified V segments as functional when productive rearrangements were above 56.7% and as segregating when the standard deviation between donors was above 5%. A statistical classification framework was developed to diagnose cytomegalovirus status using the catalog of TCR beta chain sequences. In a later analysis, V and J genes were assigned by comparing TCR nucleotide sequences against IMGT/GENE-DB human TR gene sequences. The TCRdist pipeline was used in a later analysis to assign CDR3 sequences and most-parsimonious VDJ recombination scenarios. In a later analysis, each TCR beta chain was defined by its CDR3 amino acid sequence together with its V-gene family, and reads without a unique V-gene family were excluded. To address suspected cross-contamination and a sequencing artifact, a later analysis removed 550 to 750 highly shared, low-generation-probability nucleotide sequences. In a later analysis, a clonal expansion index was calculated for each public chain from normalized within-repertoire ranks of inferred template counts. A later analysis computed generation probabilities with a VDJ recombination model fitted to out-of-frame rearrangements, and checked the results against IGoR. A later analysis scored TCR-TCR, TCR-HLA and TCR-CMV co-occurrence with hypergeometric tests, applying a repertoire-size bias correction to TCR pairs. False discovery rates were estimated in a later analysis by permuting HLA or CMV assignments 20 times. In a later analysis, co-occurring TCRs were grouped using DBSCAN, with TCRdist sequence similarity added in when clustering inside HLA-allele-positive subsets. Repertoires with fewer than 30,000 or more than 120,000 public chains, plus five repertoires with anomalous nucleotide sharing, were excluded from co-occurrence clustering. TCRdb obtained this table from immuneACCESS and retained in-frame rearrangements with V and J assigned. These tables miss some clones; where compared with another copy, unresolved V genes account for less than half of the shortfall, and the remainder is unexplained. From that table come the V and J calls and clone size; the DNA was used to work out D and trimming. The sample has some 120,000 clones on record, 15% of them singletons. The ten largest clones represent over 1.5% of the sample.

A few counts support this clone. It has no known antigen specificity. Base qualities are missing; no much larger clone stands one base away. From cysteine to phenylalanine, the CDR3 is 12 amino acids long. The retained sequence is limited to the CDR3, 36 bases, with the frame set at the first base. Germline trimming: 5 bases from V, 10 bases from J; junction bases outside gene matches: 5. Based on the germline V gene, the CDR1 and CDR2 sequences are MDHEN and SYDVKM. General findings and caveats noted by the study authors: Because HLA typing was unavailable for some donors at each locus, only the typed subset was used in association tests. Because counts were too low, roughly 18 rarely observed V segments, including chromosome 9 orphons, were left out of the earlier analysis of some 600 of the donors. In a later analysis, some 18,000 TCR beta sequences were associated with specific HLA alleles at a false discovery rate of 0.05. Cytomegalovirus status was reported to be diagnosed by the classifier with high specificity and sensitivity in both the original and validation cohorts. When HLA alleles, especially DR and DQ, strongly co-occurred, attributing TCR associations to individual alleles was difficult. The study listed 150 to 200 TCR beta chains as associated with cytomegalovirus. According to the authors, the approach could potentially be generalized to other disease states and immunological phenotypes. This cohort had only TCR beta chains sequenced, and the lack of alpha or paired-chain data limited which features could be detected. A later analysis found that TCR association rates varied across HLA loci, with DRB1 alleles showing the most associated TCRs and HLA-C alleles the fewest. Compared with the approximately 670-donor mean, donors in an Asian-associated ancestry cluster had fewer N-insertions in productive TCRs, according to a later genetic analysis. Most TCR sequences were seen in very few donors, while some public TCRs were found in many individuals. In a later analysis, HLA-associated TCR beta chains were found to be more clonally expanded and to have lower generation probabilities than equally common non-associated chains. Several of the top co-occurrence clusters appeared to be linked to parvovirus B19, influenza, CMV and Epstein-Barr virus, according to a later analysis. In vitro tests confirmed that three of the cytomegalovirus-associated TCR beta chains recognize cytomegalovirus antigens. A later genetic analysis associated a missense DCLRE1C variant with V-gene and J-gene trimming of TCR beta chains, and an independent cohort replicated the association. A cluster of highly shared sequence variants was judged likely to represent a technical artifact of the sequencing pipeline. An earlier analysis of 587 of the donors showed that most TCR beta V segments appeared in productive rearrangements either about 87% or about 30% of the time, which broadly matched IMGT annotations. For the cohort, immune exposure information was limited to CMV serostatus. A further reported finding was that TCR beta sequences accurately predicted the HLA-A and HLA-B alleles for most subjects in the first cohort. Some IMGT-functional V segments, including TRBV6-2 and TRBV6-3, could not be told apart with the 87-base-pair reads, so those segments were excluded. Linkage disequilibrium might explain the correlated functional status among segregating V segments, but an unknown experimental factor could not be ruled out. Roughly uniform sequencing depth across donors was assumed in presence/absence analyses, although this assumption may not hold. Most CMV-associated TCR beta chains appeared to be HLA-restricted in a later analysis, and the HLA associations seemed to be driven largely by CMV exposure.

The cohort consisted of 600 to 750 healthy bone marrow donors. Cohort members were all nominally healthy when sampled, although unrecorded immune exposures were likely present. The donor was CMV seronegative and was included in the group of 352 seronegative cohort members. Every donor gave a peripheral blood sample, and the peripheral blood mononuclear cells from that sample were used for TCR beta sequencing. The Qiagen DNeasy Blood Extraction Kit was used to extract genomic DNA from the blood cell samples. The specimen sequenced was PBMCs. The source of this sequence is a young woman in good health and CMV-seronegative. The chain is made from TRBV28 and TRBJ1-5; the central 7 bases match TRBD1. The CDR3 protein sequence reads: CASSVNRGPQHF. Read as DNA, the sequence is TGTGCCAGCAGTGTAAACAGGGGACCCCAGCATTTT.